This TCR beta chain appears in the sequencing data of a study of cytomegalovirus exposure and HLA in healthy donors. Primers: 60 Vbeta forward and 13 Jbeta reverse. Sequenced by immunoSEQ multiplex PCR; TCRdb stores in-frame clones only, minus some. This table holds about 160,000 clones. The CDR3 contains 17 residues. Per the germline V gene, CDR1 is KGHSH and CDR2 is LQKENI. Trimming cost V 4 bases and J 2 bases; bases outside gene matches: 9. The chain has TRBV18 and TRBJ2-7, with 12 positions matching TRBD2. The receptor was isolated from a woman aged 60-75 years in good health and CMV-seronegative. The sample taken for sequencing was PBMCs. The CDR3 DNA is TGTGCCAGCTCACGCTCGACTAGCGGGAGTGTAACCTACGAGCAGTACTTC. It yields the protein CASSRSTSGSVTYEQYF.